Listed here are 6 T cell receptor beta chains from one sample, sequenced in a study of T cell responses to AZD1222 COVID-19 vaccine. Sequenced by immunoSEQ multiplex PCR; TCRdb stores in-frame clones only, minus some. The sample lists some 86,000 clones; just over 90% were seen once. Sequenced here: peripheral blood, sampled on day 0 of AZD1222 vaccination. All receptors derive from an adult in good health.

The chain combines TRBV7-9 with TRBJ2-7; D perhaps matches TRBD2 (5 bases). Germline assignment: CDR1 SEHNR and CDR2 FQNEAQ (reference sequence). This CDR3 contains 13 residues. V lost 1 base, J lost 7 bases, and 11 bases lay in between. The DNA for the CDR3 is TGTGCCAGCAGCTTAGGTCCGGGGAATGAGCAGTACTTC. This translates into CASSLGPGNEQYF.

V and J are TRBV6-5 and TRBJ1-5; TRBD1 aligns across 7 bases. This CDR3 region has 16 residues. J was trimmed by 4 bases and V by 0 bases; bases with no gene match: 6. Germline-derived CDR1 and CDR2 are MNHEY and SVGAGI. CDR3 residues: CASSYSVAGGNQPQHF. The CDR3 bases are TGTGCCAGCAGTTACTCGGTGGCAGGGGGGAATCAGCCCCAGCATTTT.

The chain's CDR3 is CASSLGYYGYTF. The CDR3 bases are TGTGCCAGCAGCTTAGGCTACTATGGCTACACCTTC. The V and J genes are TRBV7-9 and TRBJ1-2, with D hard to call. Trimming pared 1 base from V and 3 bases from J, leaving 3 bases between. The V gene's germline CDR1 is SEHNR and CDR2 FQNEAQ (reference sequence). The CDR3 has 12 residues.

The chain combines TRBV7-9 with TRBJ1-2, with 7 bases identical to TRBD1. Germline CDR1 and CDR2: SEHNR and FQNEAQ (reference sequence). Unmatched junction bases numbered 7, after V lost 5 bases and J lost 4 bases. The CDR3 is 14 residues long. The CDR3 spells CASSPPSGGYGYTF. The DNA of the CDR3 is TGTGCCAGCAGCCCGCCTTCAGGGGGCTATGGCTACACCTTC.

This sequence joins TRBV5-1 and TRBJ1-1; tentative D call: TRBD1 (5 bases). The CDR3 sequence is 15 residues long. Per germline, CDR1 SGHRS and CDR2 YFSETQ. Trimming took off 3 bases at V and 4 bases at J, with 16 bases between the two ends. DNA of the CDR3: TGCGCCAGCAGCTGGGGGTTAGGTAGCGCCACTGAAGCTTTCTTT. Its protein is CASSWGLGSATEAFF.

The chain uses TRBV21-1 and TRBJ2-4; the D segment call TRBD2 is taken from the table without a DNA check. TRBV21-1 is a recognized pseudogene. The CDR3 has 13 residues. The CDR3 spells CASSRTTKNIQYF. The CDR3 DNA reads TGTGCCAGCAGCCGGACTACCAAAAACATTCAGTACTTC.